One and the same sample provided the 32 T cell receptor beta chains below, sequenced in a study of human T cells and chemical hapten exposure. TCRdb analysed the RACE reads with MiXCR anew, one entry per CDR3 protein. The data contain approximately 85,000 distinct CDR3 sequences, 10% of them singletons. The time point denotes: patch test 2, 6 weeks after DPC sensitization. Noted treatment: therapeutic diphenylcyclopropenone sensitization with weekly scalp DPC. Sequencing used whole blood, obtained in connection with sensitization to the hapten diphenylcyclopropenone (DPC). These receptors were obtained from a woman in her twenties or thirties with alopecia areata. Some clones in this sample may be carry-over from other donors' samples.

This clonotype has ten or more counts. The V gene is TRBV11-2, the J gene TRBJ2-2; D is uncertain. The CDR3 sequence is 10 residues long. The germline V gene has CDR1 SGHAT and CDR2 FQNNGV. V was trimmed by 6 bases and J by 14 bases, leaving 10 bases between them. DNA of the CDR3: TGTGCCAGCAGGCTGGGCGATCTGTTTTTT. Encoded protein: CASRLGDLFF.

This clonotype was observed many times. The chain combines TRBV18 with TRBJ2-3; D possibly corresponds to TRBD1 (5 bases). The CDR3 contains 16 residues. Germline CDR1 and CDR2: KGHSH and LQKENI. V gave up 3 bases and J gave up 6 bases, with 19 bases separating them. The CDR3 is CASSPQGRLPQDTQYF. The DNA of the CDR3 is TGTGCCAGCTCACCGCAGGGCCGGCTCCCACAGGATACGCAGTATTTT.

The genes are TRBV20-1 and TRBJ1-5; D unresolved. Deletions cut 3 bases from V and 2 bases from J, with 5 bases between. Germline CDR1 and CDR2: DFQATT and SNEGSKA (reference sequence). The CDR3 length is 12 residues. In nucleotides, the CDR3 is TGCAGTGCTAGTAGTGGCAATCAGCCCCAGCATTTT. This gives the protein CSASSGNQPQHF.

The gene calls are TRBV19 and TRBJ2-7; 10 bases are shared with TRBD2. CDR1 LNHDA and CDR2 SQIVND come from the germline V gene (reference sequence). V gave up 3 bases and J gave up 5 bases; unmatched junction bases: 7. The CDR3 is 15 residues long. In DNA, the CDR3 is TGTGCCAGTAGTATTATTTCTAGCGGGGGTAACGAGCAGTACTTC. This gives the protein CASSIISSGGNEQYF.

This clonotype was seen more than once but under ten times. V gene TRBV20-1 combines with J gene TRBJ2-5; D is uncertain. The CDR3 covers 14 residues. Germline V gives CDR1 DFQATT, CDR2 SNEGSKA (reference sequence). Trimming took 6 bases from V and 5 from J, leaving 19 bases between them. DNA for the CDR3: TGCAGTGCCAAAGAGGCGCGGCTCGTGGAGACCCAGTACTTC. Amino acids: CSAKEARLVETQYF.

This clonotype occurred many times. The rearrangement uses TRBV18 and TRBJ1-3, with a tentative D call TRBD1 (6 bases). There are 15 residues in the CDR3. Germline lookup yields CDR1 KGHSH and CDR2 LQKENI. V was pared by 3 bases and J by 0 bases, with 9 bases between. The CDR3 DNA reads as TGTGCCAGCTCACCCAACAGGGTCTCTGGAAACACCATATATTTT. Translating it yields CASSPNRVSGNTIYF.

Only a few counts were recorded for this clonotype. CDR3 nucleotide sequence: TGTGCCAGCAGCGTAGGTCGGCTAGCAGGGTACAATGAGCAGTTCTTC. The encoded protein is CASSVGRLAGYNEQFF. The chain links TRBV9 to TRBJ2-1; D may be TRBD1 or TRBD2 (5 bases each). The CDR3 has 16 residues. V was trimmed by 0 bases and J by 4 bases, leaving 14 bases between them. The germline CDR1 and CDR2 sequences are SGDLS and YYNGEE.

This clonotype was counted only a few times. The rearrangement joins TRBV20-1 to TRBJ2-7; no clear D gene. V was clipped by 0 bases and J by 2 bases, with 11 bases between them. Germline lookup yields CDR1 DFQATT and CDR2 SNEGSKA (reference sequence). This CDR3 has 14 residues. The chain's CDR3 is CSAREQLLTYEQYF. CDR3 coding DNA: TGCAGTGCTAGAGAGCAGCTCTTAACCTACGAGCAGTACTTC.

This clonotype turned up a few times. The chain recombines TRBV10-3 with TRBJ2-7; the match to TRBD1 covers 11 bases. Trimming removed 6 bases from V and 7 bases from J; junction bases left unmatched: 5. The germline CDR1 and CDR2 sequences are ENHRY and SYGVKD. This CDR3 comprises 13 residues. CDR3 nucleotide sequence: TGTGCCATCAGCCGGGACAGGGGGTTAGAGCAGTACTTC. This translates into CAISRDRGLEQYF.

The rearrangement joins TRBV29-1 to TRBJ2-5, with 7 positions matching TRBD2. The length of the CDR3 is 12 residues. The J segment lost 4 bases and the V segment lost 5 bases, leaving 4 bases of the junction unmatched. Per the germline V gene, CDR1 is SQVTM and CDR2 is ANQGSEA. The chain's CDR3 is CSVSGEGETQYF. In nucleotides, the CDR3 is TGCAGCGTTTCGGGGGAGGGAGAGACCCAGTACTTC.

The CDR3 DNA is TGTGCCAGCAGCTTAGTCTTGGGAGTCGAGCAGTACTTC. Its translation is CASSLVLGVEQYF. The chain employs TRBV7-9 and TRBJ2-7, with D maybe TRBD2 (5 bases). Trimming took off 1 base at V and 6 bases at J, with 10 bases between the two ends. The germline V gene has CDR1 SEHNR and CDR2 FQNEAQ (reference sequence). This CDR3 is 13 amino acids long.

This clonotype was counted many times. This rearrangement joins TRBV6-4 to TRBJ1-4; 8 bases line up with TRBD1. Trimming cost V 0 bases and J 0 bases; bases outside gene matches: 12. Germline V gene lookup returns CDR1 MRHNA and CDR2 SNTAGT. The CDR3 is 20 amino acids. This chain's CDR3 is CASSDSISRTGQTTNEKLFF. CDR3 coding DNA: TGTGCCAGCAGTGACTCGATAAGCCGGACAGGGCAAACAACTAATGAAAAACTGTTTTTT.

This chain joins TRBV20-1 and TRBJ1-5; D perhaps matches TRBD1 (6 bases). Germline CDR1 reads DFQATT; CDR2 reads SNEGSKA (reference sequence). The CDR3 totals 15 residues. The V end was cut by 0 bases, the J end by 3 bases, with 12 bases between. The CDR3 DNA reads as TGCAGTGCTAGAGAGCCGGGACACCTCAATCAGCCCCAGCATTTT. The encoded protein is CSAREPGHLNQPQHF.

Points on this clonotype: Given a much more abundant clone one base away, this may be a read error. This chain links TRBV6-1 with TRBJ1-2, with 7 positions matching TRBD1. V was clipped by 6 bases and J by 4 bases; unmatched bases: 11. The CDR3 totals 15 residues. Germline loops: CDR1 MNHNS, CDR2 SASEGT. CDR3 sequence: CASRLGDRNIYGYTF. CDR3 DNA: TGTGCCAGCAGGCTGGGGGACAGAAACATCTATGGCTACACCTTC.

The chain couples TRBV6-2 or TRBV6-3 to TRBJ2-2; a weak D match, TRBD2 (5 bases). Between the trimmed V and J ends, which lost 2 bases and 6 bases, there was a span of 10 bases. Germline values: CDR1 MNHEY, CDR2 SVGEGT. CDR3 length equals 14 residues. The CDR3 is CASSYVLVSGELFF. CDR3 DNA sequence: TGTGCCAGCAGTTACGTACTAGTGTCCGGGGAGCTGTTTTTT.

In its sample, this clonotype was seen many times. CDR3 sequence: CASSLEERGKNIQYF. CDR3 in DNA: TGTGCCAGCTCACTCGAAGAGAGAGGCAAAAACATTCAGTACTTC. This sequence joins TRBV18 and TRBJ2-4, with D hard to call. This CDR3 region has 15 residues. The germline V gene encodes CDR1 KGHSH and CDR2 LQKENI. Deletions cut 4 bases from V and 3 bases from J, with 13 bases between.

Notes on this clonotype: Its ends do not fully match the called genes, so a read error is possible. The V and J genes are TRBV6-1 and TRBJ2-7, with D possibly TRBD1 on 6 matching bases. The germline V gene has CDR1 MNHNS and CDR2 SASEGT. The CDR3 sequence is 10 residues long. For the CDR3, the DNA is TGTGCCAGCAGTGACGGGACACCCGATTTC. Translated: CASSDGTPDF.

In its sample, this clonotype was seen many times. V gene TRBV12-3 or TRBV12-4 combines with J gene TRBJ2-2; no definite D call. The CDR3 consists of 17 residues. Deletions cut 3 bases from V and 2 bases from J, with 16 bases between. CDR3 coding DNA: TGTGCCAGCAGTTTCGCGACACAGACGGTTAACACCGGGGAGCTGTTTTTT. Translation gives CASSFATQTVNTGELFF.

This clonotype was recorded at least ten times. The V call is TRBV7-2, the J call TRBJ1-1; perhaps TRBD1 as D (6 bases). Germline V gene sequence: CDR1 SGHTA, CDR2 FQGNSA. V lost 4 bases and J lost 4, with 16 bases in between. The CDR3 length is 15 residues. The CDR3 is CASSSRRAQGTEAFF. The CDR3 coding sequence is TGTGCCAGCAGCTCCCGCCGGGCACAGGGCACTGAAGCTTTCTTT.

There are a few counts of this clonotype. In DNA, the CDR3 is TGTGCCAGCAGTTTAGGCTCTCCCCGGGCCGGGGAGCTGTTTTTT. It translates to CASSLGSPRAGELFF. V and J are TRBV28 and TRBJ2-2; D unclear. The germline V and J ends were trimmed by 2 bases and 6 bases, with 13 bases remaining between them. The CDR3 extends over 15 amino acids. Germline assignment: CDR1 MDHEN and CDR2 SYDVKM.

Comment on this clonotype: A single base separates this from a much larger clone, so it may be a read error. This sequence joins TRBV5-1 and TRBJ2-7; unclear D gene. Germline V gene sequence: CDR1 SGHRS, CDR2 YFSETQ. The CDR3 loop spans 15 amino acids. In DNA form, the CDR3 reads TGCGCCAGCAGCTTGGCCGGAGACCTTTGGTACGATCAGTACTTC. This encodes CASSLAGDLWYDQYF.

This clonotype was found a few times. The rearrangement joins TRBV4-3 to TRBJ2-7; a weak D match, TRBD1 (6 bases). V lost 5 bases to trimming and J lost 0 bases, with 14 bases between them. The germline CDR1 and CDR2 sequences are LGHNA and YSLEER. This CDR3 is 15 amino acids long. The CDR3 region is CASSTDRKASYEQYF. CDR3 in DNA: TGCGCCAGCAGCACAGACAGGAAAGCCTCCTACGAGCAGTACTTC.

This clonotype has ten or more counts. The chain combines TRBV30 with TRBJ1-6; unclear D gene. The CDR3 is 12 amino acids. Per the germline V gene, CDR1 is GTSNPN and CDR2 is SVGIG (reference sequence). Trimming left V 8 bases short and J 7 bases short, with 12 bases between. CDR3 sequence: CARRTVNSPLHF. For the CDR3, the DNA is TGTGCCCGACGGACGGTGAATTCACCCCTCCACTTT.

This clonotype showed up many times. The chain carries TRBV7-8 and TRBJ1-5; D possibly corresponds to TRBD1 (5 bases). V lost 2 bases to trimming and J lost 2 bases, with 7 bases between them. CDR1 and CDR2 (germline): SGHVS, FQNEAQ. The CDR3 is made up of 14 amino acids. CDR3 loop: CASSLTQGNQPQHF. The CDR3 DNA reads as TGTGCCAGCAGCTTAACACAGGGCAATCAGCCCCAGCATTTT.

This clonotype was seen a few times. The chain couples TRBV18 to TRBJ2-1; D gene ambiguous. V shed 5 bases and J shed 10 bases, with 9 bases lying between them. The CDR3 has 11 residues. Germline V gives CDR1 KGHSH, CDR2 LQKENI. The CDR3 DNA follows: TGTGCCAGCTCAAAATTAGAGGAGCAGTTCTTC. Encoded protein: CASSKLEEQFF.

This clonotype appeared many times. The CDR3 DNA sequence: TGTGCCAGCAGTTTCGGGCGGGGGGACCAAGAGACCCAGTACTTC. This encodes CASSFGRGDQETQYF. This chain joins TRBV12-3 or TRBV12-4 and TRBJ2-5, with TRBD2 matching 8 bases. V shed 3 bases, J shed 0 bases, and the junction held 3 bases outside the gene matches. This CDR3 spans 15 amino acids.

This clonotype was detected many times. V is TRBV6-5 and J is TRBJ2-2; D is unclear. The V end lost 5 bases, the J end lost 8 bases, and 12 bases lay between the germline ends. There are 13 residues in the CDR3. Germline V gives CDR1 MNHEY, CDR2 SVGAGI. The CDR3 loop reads CASSPLQAGELFF. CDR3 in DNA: TGTGCCAGCAGTCCGCTTCAGGCTGGGGAGCTGTTTTTT.

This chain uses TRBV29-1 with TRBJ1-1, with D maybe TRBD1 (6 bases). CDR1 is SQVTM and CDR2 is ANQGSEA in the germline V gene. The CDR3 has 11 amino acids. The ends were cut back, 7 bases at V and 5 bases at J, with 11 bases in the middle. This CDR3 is CSATDRTEAFF. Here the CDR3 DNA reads TGCAGCGCAACCGACAGGACTGAAGCTTTCTTT.

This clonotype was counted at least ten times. The CDR3 nucleotides read TGTGCCAGCAGCCGGGACGGATCCTACGAGCAGTACTTC. It encodes CASSRDGSYEQYF. The chain links TRBV5-5 to TRBJ2-7; either TRBD1 or TRBD2 may fit D (5 bases each). CDR1 and CDR2 from the germline V gene are SGHKS and YYEKEE (reference sequence). The CDR3 sequence is 13 residues long. Trimming stripped 4 bases from V and 1 base from J, with 9 bases between.

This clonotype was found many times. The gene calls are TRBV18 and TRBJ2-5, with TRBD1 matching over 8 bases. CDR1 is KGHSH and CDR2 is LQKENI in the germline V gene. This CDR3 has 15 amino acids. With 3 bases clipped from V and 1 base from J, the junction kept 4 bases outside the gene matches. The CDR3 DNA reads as TGTGCCAGCTCACCTCAACAGGGGGTCCAAGAGACCCAGTACTTC. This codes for CASSPQQGVQETQYF.

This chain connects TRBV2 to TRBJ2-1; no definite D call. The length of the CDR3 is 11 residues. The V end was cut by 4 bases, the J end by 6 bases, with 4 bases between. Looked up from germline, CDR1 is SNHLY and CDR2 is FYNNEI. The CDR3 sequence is CASSVTNEQFF. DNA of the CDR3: TGTGCCAGCAGTGTCACCAATGAGCAGTTCTTC. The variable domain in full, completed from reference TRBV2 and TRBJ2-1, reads EPEVTQTPSHQVTQMGQEVILRCVPISNHLYFYWYRQILGQKVEFLVSFYNNEISEKSEIFDDQFSVERPDGSNFTLKIRSTKLEDSAMYFCASSVTNEQFFGPGTRLTVL.

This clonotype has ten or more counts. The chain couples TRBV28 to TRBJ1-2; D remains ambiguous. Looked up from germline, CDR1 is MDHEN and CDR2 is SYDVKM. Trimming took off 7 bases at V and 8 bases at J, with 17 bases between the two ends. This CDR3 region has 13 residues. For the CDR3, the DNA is TGTGCCAGCACCGGATCCCGTTTGGGCGGCTACACCTTC. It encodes CASTGSRLGGYTF.